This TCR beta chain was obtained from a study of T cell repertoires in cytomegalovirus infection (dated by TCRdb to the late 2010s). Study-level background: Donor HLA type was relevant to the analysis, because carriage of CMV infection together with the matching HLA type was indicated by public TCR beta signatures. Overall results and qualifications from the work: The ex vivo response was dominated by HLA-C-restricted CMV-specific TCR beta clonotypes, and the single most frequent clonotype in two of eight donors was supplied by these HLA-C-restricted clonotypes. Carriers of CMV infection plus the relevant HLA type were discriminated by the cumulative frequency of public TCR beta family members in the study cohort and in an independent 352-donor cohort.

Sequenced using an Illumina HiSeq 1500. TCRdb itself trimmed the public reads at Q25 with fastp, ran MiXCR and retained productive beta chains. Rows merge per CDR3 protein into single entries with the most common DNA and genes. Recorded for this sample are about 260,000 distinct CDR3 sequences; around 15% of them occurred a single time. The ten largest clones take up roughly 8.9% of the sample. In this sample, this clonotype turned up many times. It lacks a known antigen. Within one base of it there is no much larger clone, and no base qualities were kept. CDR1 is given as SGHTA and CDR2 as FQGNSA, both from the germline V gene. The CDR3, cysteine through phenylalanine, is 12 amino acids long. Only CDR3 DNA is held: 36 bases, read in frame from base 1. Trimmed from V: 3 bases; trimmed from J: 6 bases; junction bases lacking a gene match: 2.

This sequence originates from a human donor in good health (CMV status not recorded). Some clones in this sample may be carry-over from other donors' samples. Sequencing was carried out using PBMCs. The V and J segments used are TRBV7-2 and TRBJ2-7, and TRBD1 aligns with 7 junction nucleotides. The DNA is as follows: TGTGCCAGCAGCTTCGGGACAGCCGAGCAGTACTTC. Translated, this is CASSFGTAEQYF.